The rows below give T cell receptor beta chains drawn from one sample of a study of T cells in Graves' hyperthyroidism and ophthalmopathy. TCRdb independently ran MiXCR on the multiplex PCR reads; one entry per CDR3 protein. This sample has around 600,000 distinct CDR3 sequences, with more than 12% found just once. Sequenced sample: blood. The receptors here all came from a woman between 45 and 60 years old with Graves' ophthalmopathy. Each CDR3 is given with its conserved first and last residue. A D gene is named only where the DNA matches it firmly. The size entry is marked missing in some rows and otherwise reads once, few, many or a size class.

v_gene: TRBV6-1; d_gene: TRBD2; abundance: -; j_gene: TRBJ2-1; CDR3aa: CASRGYSGRKNEQFF; CDR3nt: TGTGCCAGCAGGGGATATAGCGGGAGAAAAAATGAGCAGTTCTTC
v_gene: TRBV27; d_gene: TRBD1; abundance: many; j_gene: TRBJ2-3; CDR3aa: CASSSRQGRADTQYF; CDR3nt: TGTGCCAGCAGTTCCCGACAGGGGCGCGCAGATACGCAGTATTTT
v_gene: TRBV27; d_gene: TRBD2; abundance: many; j_gene: TRBJ2-2; CDR3aa: CASSLSGLARTGELFF; CDR3nt: TGTGCCAGCAGTTTAAGTGGACTAGCGAGAACCGGGGAGCTGTTTTTT
v_gene: TRBV20-1; d_gene: -; abundance: many; j_gene: TRBJ2-1; CDR3aa: CSASLDQWGGGGYNEQFF; CDR3nt: TGCAGTGCTAGCTTGGATCAATGGGGGGGAGGGGGCTACAATGAGCAGTTCTTC
v_gene: TRBV14; d_gene: -; abundance: -; j_gene: TRBJ1-4; CDR3aa: CASSQDNRRTNEKLFF; CDR3nt: TGTGCCAGCAGCCAAGATAATAGGCGGACGAATGAAAAACTGTTTTTT
v_gene: TRBV30; d_gene: -; abundance: many; j_gene: TRBJ2-5; CDR3aa: CAWNQGGRVTQYF; CDR3nt: TGTGCCTGGAATCAGGGCGGAAGAGTGACCCAGTACTTC
v_gene: TRBV9; d_gene: -; abundance: -; j_gene: TRBJ2-3; CDR3aa: CASSVGDSGPPTDTQYF; CDR3nt: TGTGCCAGCAGCGTAGGGGATAGCGGACCCCCCACAGATACGCAGTATTTT
v_gene: TRBV20-1; d_gene: -; abundance: few; j_gene: TRBJ2-5; CDR3aa: CSARAGLRETQYF; CDR3nt: TGCAGTGCTAGAGCGGGGTTGAGAGAGACCCAGTACTTC
v_gene: TRBV4-1; d_gene: -; abundance: few; j_gene: TRBJ1-1; CDR3aa: CASSQPTRNTEAFF; CDR3nt: TGCGCCAGCAGCCAACCTACTAGGAACACTGAAGCTTTCTTT
v_gene: TRBV7-3; d_gene: TRBD2; abundance: -; j_gene: TRBJ2-1; CDR3aa: CASSFASGSDEQFF; CDR3nt: TGTGCCAGCAGCTTTGCTAGCGGGAGTGATGAGCAGTTCTTC
v_gene: TRBV20-1; d_gene: -; abundance: many; j_gene: TRBJ1-6; CDR3aa: CSARGTENSPLHF; CDR3nt: TGCAGTGCTAGAGGGACGGAGAATTCACCCCTCCACTTT
v_gene: TRBV4-3; d_gene: -; abundance: once; j_gene: TRBJ1-5; CDR3aa: CASSQDLLGQGNQPQHF; CDR3nt: TGCGCCAGCAGCCAAGATCTACTCGGGCAGGGCAATCAGCCCCAGCATTTT
v_gene: TRBV27; d_gene: -; abundance: -; j_gene: TRBJ2-7; CDR3aa: CASSLTAGISSYEQYF; CDR3nt: TGTGCCAGCAGTTTAACGGCGGGCATAAGCTCCTACGAGCAGTACTTC
v_gene: TRBV7-2; d_gene: TRBD1; abundance: many; j_gene: TRBJ1-2; CDR3aa: CASSYRTGGDYGYTF; CDR3nt: TGTGCCAGCAGTTACCGGACAGGTGGAGACTATGGCTACACCTTC
v_gene: TRBV6-5; d_gene: -; abundance: many; j_gene: TRBJ2-2; CDR3aa: CASSYGGRNGELFF; CDR3nt: TGTGCCAGCAGTTACGGGGGGCGGAACGGGGAGCTGTTTTTT
v_gene: TRBV28; d_gene: -; abundance: many; j_gene: TRBJ2-7; CDR3aa: CASSHDWGSSYEQYF; CDR3nt: TGTGCCAGCAGTCATGATTGGGGGAGCTCCTACGAGCAGTACTTC
v_gene: TRBV28; d_gene: TRBD1; abundance: -; j_gene: TRBJ2-4; CDR3aa: CASSLGTVRDVQYF; CDR3nt: TGTGCCAGCAGTTTGGGGACAGTGAGGGACGTTCAGTACTTC
v_gene: TRBV15; d_gene: -; abundance: few; j_gene: TRBJ2-1; CDR3aa: CATSRDRNSAPFF; CDR3nt: TGTGCCACCAGCAGAGATCGGAATTCTGCGCCGTTCTTC
v_gene: TRBV3-1; d_gene: TRBD2; abundance: many; j_gene: TRBJ2-5; CDR3aa: CASSQVGLAQETQYF; CDR3nt: TGTGCCAGCAGCCAAGTGGGACTAGCGCAAGAGACCCAGTACTTC
v_gene: TRBV7-9; d_gene: -; abundance: -; j_gene: TRBJ1-1; CDR3aa: CASSLQGDEAFF; CDR3nt: TGTGCCAGCAGCTTACAGGGCGATGAAGCTTTCTTT
v_gene: TRBV18; d_gene: TRBD2; abundance: few; j_gene: TRBJ2-7; CDR3aa: CASSPRLAGGAEQYF; CDR3nt: TGTGCCAGCTCACCCCGACTAGCGGGAGGTGCCGAGCAGTACTTC
v_gene: TRBV28; d_gene: -; abundance: many; j_gene: TRBJ2-1; CDR3aa: CASSLGSGALTHNEQFF; CDR3nt: TGTGCCAGCAGTCTGGGATCCGGGGCTTTAACCCACAATGAGCAGTTCTTC
v_gene: TRBV27; d_gene: -; abundance: few; j_gene: TRBJ2-1; CDR3aa: CASSHPGDHEQFF; CDR3nt: TGTGCCAGCAGTCACCCGGGAGACCACGAGCAGTTCTTC
v_gene: TRBV6-1; d_gene: -; abundance: few; j_gene: TRBJ2-2; CDR3aa: CASTNRGGGGELFF; CDR3nt: TGTGCCAGCACGAATAGGGGGGGAGGCGGGGAGCTGTTTTTT
v_gene: TRBV28; d_gene: -; abundance: many; j_gene: TRBJ2-3; CDR3aa: CASSTYGTASTDTQYF; CDR3nt: TGTGCCAGCAGTACATACGGGACTGCTAGCACAGATACGCAGTATTTT
v_gene: TRBV7-2; d_gene: -; abundance: many; j_gene: TRBJ1-6; CDR3aa: CASSLQQSYSPLHF; CDR3nt: TGTGCCAGCAGCCTCCAGCAGTCATATTCACCCCTCCACTTT
v_gene: TRBV27; d_gene: -; abundance: many; j_gene: TRBJ2-1; CDR3aa: CASSLSMAPSQYNEQFF; CDR3nt: TGTGCCAGCAGTTTATCGATGGCCCCTTCACAATACAATGAGCAGTTCTTC
v_gene: TRBV28; d_gene: -; abundance: -; j_gene: TRBJ1-2; CDR3aa: CASSQSLYGYTF; CDR3nt: TGTGCCAGCAGCCAATCCCTCTATGGCTACACCTTC
v_gene: TRBV27; d_gene: TRBD2; abundance: -; j_gene: TRBJ2-7; CDR3aa: CASSLVGGRGSYEQYF; CDR3nt: TGTGCCAGCAGTTTAGTCGGCGGGAGGGGCTCCTACGAGCAGTACTTC
v_gene: TRBV6-1; d_gene: -; abundance: many; j_gene: TRBJ2-1; CDR3aa: CASVGEPSYNEQFF; CDR3nt: TGTGCCAGCGTAGGGGAACCCTCCTACAATGAGCAGTTCTTC
v_gene: TRBV7-9; d_gene: -; abundance: -; j_gene: TRBJ2-5; CDR3aa: CVSSQEETQYF; CDR3nt: TGTGTCAGCAGTCAGGAAGAGACCCAGTACTTC
v_gene: TRBV11-2; d_gene: TRBD2; abundance: many; j_gene: TRBJ2-1; CDR3aa: CASSPGTSGRFYEQFF; CDR3nt: TGTGCCAGCAGCCCCGGGACTAGCGGGAGGTTCTATGAGCAGTTCTTC
v_gene: TRBV20-1; d_gene: -; abundance: -; j_gene: TRBJ2-2; CDR3aa: CSASPVVEAGELFF; CDR3nt: TGCAGTGCTAGTCCGGTTGTAGAGGCCGGGGAGCTGTTTTTT
v_gene: TRBV19; d_gene: TRBD2; abundance: -; j_gene: TRBJ2-7; CDR3aa: CASSIEREGYEQYF; CDR3nt: TGTGCCAGTAGTATTGAGCGGGAGGGCTACGAGCAGTACTTC
v_gene: TRBV12-3/TRBV12-4; d_gene: TRBD2; abundance: many; j_gene: TRBJ2-1; CDR3aa: CASSSPGVREGDNEQFF; CDR3nt: TGTGCCAGCAGTTCCCCCGGTGTGCGGGAGGGCGACAATGAGCAGTTCTTC
v_gene: TRBV18; d_gene: -; abundance: many; j_gene: TRBJ2-7; CDR3aa: CASSPAKGSEQYF; CDR3nt: TGTGCCAGCTCACCGGCCAAGGGTTCCGAGCAGTACTTC
v_gene: TRBV5-1; d_gene: TRBD1; abundance: few; j_gene: TRBJ1-1; CDR3aa: CASSYYGTENTEAFF; CDR3nt: TGCGCCAGCAGCTATTACGGGACAGAGAACACTGAAGCTTTCTTT
v_gene: TRBV29-1; d_gene: -; abundance: many; j_gene: TRBJ2-2; CDR3aa: CSVDRDTNTGELFF; CDR3nt: TGCAGCGTAGACCGGGACACCAACACCGGGGAGCTGTTTTTT
v_gene: TRBV7-2; d_gene: TRBD1; abundance: -; j_gene: TRBJ1-2; CDR3aa: CASSPTGAKHYGYTF; CDR3nt: TGTGCCAGCAGCCCCACAGGGGCAAAACACTATGGCTACACCTTC
v_gene: TRBV5-1; d_gene: -; abundance: few; j_gene: TRBJ2-5; CDR3aa: CASSSGRPPETQYF; CDR3nt: TGCGCCAGCAGCTCGGGACGTCCGCCAGAGACCCAGTACTTC
v_gene: TRBV5-1; d_gene: -; abundance: once; j_gene: TRBJ2-7; CDR3aa: CASSSGGGFGEQYF; CDR3nt: TGCGCCAGCAGCTCGGGTGGGGGATTTGGCGAGCAGTACTTC
v_gene: TRBV7-8; d_gene: TRBD1; abundance: many; j_gene: TRBJ2-7; CDR3aa: CASSLNRAGTATYEQYF; CDR3nt: TGTGCCAGCAGCTTAAACCGGGCCGGGACAGCGACCTACGAGCAGTACTTC
v_gene: TRBV19; d_gene: -; abundance: few; j_gene: TRBJ2-3; CDR3aa: CASSILGDGSDTQYF; CDR3nt: TGTGCCAGTAGTATCCTGGGCGATGGTTCAGATACGCAGTATTTT
v_gene: TRBV5-1; d_gene: -; abundance: many; j_gene: TRBJ2-1; CDR3aa: CASSLVGIGSYNEQFF; CDR3nt: TGCGCCAGCAGCTTGGTGGGGATTGGCTCCTACAATGAGCAGTTCTTC
v_gene: TRBV7-8; d_gene: TRBD2; abundance: few; j_gene: TRBJ2-7; CDR3aa: CASSPRLAGGGEQYF; CDR3nt: TGTGCCAGCAGCCCCCGACTAGCGGGAGGGGGCGAGCAGTACTTC
v_gene: TRBV20-1; d_gene: TRBD2; abundance: many; j_gene: TRBJ2-7; CDR3aa: CSARVPGLAGEQYF; CDR3nt: TGCAGTGCTAGAGTCCCCGGACTAGCGGGGGAGCAGTACTTC
v_gene: TRBV28; d_gene: TRBD2; abundance: many; j_gene: TRBJ2-1; CDR3aa: CASSSAGSSYNEQFF; CDR3nt: TGTGCCAGCAGCTCAGCGGGGAGCTCCTACAATGAGCAGTTCTTC
v_gene: TRBV3-1; d_gene: TRBD2; abundance: many; j_gene: TRBJ2-5; CDR3aa: CASSQYLAGASGETQYF; CDR3nt: TGTGCCAGCAGCCAATACCTAGCGGGAGCCTCAGGGGAGACCCAGTACTTC
v_gene: TRBV7-3; d_gene: TRBD1; abundance: few; j_gene: TRBJ2-7; CDR3aa: CASSNRDRASEQYF; CDR3nt: TGTGCCAGCAGCAACCGGGACAGGGCGTCGGAGCAGTACTTC
v_gene: TRBV6-6; d_gene: TRBD1; abundance: -; j_gene: TRBJ1-6; CDR3aa: CASSYSTDRAKYNSPLHF; CDR3nt: TGTGCCAGCAGTTACTCGACTGACAGGGCCAAATATAATTCACCCCTCCACTTT